The clone carrying this T cell receptor (beta chain) has a handful of counts. Its antigen is currently unknown. This sample is part of a study of T-cell memory formation after mild COVID-19. In the study overall: Across donors, TCR clusters were largely donor specific. General study findings and limits: The CD4+ clones that contracted clustered mainly within CM and EM, and the CD8+ clones concentrated in EMRA.

This CDR3 has 15 residues. The V gene lost 0 bases and the J gene lost 2 bases, with 9 bases spanning the gap. From germline, CDR1 is SGHRS and CDR2 YFSETQ. Using constant-segment primers, 5'RACE produced TCR alpha and TCR beta cDNA libraries carrying sample barcodes and UMIs. Using its own MiXCR run on the 5' RACE reads, TCRdb lists one record per CDR3 protein. The sample consists of 170,000 or so distinct CDR3 sequences, around 21% of them appearing once. The specimen sequenced was PBMCs or a T cell subset sorted from them (not recorded which). This chain joins TRBV5-1 and TRBJ1-5; unclear D gene. This sequence originates from an adult woman who had mild COVID-19 (a few samples of this study predate the infection). Cell type and time point are not known. The CDR3 sequence is CASSLGESGNQPQHF. In DNA form, the CDR3 reads TGCGCCAGCAGCTTGGGGGAATCGGGCAATCAGCCCCAGCATTTT.